This TCR beta chain was obtained from a study of T cell repertoires in cytomegalovirus infection. At the level of the study: Public TCR beta signatures marked donors with CMV infection and the matching HLA.

As for this clonotype: No antigen is known for it.

In TCRdb, the reads were re-called with MiXCR into one record per CDR3 protein. The table lists roughly 230,000 distinct CDR3 sequences, approximately 22% of them singletons. Study outcomes and limitations: Clonotypes of TCR beta that were HLA-C-restricted and CMV-specific dominated the ex vivo response.

CDR3 length: 15 amino acids. Trimming took 4 bases from V and 5 from J, leaving 16 bases between them. The germline CDR1 and CDR2 sequences are LGHDT and YNNKEL (reference sequence). The sequencing input was CD8+ T cells from PBMCs. This TCR was sampled from a human donor in good health (CMV status not recorded). Some clones in this sample may be carry-over from other donors' samples. J is TRBJ2-3 and V is TRBV3-1; TRBD2 might be the D (6 bases). The CDR3 sequence: CASSLRLDRLDTQYF. The CDR3 DNA is TGTGCCAGCAGCCTCAGACTAGACCGCCTAGATACGCAGTATTTT.